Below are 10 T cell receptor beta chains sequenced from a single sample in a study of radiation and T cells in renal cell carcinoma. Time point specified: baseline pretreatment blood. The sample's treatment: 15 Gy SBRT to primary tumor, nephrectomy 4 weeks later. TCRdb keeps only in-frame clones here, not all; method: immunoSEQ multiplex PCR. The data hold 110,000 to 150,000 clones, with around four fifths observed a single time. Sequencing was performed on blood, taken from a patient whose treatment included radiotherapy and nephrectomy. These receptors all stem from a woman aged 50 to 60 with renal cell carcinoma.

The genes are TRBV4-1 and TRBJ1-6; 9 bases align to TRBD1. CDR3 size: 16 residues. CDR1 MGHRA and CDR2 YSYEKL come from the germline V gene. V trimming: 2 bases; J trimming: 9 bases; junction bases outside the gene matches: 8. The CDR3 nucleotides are TGCGCCAGCAGCCAACTAGACAGGGGGATGATTTCACCCCTCCACTTT. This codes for CASSQLDRGMISPLHF.

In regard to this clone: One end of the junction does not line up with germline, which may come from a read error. CDR3 protein: CASSFSEQGRDF. The CDR3 nucleotides read TGTGCCAGCAGTTTTTCCGAACAGGGGAGAGACTTC. The chain combines TRBV6-1 with TRBJ1-2; TRBD1 matches at 7 bases. Germline assignment: CDR1 MNHNS and CDR2 SASEGT. CDR3 length: 12 amino acids.

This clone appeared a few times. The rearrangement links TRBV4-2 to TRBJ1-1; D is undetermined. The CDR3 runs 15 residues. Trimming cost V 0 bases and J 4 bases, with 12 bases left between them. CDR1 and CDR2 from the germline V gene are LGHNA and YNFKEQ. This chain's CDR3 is CASSQDAGRGTEAFF. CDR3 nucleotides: TGTGCCAGCAGCCAAGATGCAGGCCGGGGCACTGAAGCTTTCTTT.

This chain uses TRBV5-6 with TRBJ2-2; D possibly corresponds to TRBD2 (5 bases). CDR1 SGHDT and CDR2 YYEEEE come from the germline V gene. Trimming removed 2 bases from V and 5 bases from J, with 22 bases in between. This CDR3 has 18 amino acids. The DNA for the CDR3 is TGTGCCAGCAGCTTCTTGACTTCGGGCAGACTAAAAACCGGGGAGCTGTTTTTT. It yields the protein CASSFLTSGRLKTGELFF.

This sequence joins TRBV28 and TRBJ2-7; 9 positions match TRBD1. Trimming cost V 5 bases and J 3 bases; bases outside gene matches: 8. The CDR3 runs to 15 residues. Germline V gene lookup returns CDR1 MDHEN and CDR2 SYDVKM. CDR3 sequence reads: CASSRPGTGIYEQYF. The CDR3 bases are TGTGCCAGCAGTCGTCCCGGGACAGGGATCTACGAGCAGTACTTC.

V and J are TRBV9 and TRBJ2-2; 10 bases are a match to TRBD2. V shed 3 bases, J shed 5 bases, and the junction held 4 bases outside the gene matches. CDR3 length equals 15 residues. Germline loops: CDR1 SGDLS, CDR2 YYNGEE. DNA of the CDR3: TGTGCCAGCAGCGCAGCGGGGGGGCCGACCGGGGAGCTGTTTTTT. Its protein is CASSAAGGPTGELFF. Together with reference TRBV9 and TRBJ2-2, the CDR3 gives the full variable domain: DSGVTQTPKHLITATGQRVTLRCSPRSGDLSVYWYQQSLDQGLQFLIQYYNGEERAKGNILERFSAQQFPDLHSELNLSSLELGDSALYFCASSAAGGPTGELFFGEGSRLTVL.

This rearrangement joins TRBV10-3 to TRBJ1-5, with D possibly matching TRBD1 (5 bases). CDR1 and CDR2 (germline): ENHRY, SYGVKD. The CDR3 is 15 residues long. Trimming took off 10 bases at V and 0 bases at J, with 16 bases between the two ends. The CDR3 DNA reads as TGTGCCAGCGCCGGGGCAGGTTATAGCAATCAGCCCCAGCATTTT. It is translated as CASAGAGYSNQPQHF.

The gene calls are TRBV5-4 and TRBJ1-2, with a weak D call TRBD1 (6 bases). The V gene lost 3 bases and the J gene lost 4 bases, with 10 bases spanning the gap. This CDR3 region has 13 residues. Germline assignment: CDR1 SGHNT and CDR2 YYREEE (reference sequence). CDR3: CASSSRGSYGYTF. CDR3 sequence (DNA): TGTGCCAGCAGCTCCAGGGGTAGCTATGGCTACACCTTC. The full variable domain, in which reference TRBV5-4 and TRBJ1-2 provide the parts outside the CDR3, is ETGVTQSPTHLIKTRGQQVTLRCSSQSGHNTVSWYQQALGQGPQFIFQYYREEENGRGNFPPRFSGLQFPNYSSELNVNALELDDSALYLCASSSRGSYGYTFGSGTRLTVV.

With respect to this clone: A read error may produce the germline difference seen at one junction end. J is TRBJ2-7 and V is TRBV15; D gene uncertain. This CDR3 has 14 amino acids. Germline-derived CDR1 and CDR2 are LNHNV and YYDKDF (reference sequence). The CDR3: CATSRVVAPLSGHF. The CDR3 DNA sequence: TGTGCCACCAGCAGAGTTGTCGCACCGCTCTCTGGTCACTTC.

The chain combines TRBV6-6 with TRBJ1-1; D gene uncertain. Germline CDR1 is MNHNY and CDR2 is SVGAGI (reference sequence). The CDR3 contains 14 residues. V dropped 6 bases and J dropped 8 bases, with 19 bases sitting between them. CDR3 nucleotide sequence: TGTGCCAGCAGACTCCCGGGCGGGCCAGGAGAAGCTTTCTTT. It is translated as CASRLPGGPGEAFF.